This T cell receptor (beta chain) was sequenced for a study of shared clonotypes between healthy human individuals. This clone was detected only once. Only in-frame clones appear in the TCRdb table, and some are missing; sequencing was by immunoSEQ multiplex PCR. The table records fewer than 600,000 clones, about 74% of them present only once. The J segment lost 4 bases and the V segment lost 6 bases, leaving 10 bases of the junction unmatched. The CDR3 has 15 residues. In germline, CDR1 is MDHEN, CDR2 SYDVKM. The sequence was obtained from a woman aged 35 to 49 in good health. Some clones in this sample may be carry-over from other donors' samples. The specimen sequenced was PBMCs. The chain carries TRBV28 and TRBJ1-2; 8 nucleotides line up with TRBD1. In DNA, the CDR3 is TGTGCCAGCAGGTCAGGGGGCGCGACGGTCTATGGCTACACCTTC. It translates to CASRSGGATVYGYTF.